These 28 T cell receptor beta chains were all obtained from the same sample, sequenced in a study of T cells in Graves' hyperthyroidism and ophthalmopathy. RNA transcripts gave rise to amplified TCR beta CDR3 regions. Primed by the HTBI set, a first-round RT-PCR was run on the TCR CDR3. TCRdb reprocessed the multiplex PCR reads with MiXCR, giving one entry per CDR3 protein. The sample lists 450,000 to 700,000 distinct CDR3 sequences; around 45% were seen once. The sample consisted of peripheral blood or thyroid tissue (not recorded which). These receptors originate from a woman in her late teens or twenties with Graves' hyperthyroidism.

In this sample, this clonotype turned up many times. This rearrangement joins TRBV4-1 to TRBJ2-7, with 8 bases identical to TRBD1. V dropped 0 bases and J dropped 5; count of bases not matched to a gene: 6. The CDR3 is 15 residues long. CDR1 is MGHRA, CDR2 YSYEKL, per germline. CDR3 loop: CASSQDGDRGNEQYF. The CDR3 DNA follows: TGCGCCAGCAGCCAAGACGGAGACAGGGGAAACGAGCAGTACTTC.

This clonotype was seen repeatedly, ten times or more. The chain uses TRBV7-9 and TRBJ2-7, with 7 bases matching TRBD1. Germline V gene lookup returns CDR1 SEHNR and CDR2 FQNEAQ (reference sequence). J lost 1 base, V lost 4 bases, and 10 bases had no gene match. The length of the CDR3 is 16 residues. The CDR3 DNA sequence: TGTGCCAGCAGCTCCCTCGGGACAGTTAATTCCTACGAGCAGTACTTC. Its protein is CASSSLGTVNSYEQYF.

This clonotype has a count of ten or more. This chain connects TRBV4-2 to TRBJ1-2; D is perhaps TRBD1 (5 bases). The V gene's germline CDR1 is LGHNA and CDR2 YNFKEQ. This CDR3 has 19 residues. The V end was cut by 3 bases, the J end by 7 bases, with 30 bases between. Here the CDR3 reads CASSQSDSRDAASPFGYTF. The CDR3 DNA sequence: TGTGCCAGCAGCCAGTCCGATAGCCGGGACGCCGCGTCGCCTTTTGGCTACACCTTC.

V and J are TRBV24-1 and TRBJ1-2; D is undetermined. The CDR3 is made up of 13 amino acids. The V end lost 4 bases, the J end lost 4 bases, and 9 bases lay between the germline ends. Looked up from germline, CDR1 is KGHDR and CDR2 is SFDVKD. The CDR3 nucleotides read TGTGCCACCAGTGACGGCATCGGCTATGGCTACACCTTC. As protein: CATSDGIGYGYTF.

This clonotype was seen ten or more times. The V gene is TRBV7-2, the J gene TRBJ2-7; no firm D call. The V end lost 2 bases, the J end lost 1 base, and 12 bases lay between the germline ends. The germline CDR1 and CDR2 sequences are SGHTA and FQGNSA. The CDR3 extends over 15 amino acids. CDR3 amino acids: CASSLSADESYEQYF. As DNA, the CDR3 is TGTGCCAGCAGCTTATCGGCAGATGAGTCCTACGAGCAGTACTTC.

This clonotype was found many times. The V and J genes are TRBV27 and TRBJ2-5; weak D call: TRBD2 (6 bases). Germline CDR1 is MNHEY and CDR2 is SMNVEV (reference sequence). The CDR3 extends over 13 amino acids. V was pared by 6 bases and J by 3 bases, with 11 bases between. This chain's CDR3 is CASSPAGKETQYF. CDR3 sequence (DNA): TGTGCCAGCAGCCCAGCGGGTAAAGAGACCCAGTACTTC.

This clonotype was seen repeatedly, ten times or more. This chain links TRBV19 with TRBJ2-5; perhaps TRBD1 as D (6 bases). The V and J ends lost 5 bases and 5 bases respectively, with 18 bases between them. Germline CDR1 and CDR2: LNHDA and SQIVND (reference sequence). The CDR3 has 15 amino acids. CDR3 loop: CASSGGSTLSETQYF. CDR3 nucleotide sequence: TGTGCCAGTAGTGGGGGCTCGACATTAAGCGAGACCCAGTACTTC.

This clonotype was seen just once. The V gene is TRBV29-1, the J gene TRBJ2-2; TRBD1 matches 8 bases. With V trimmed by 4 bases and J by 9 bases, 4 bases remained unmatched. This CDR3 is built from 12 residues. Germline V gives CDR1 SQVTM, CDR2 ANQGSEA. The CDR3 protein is CSVGDRGRELFF. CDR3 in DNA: TGCAGCGTTGGTGACAGGGGAAGGGAGCTGTTTTTT.

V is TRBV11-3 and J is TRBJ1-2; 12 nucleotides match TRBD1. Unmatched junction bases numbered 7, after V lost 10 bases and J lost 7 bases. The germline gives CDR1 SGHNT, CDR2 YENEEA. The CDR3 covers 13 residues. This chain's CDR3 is CATGTGGAGGYTF. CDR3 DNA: TGTGCCACCGGGACAGGGGGCGCAGGTGGCTACACCTTC.

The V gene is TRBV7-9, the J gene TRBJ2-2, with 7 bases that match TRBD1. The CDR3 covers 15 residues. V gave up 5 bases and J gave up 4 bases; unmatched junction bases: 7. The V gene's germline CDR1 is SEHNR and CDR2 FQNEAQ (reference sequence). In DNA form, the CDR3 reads TGTGCCAGCAGCATCAGACAGGGTCTCACCGGGGAGCTGTTTTTT. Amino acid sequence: CASSIRQGLTGELFF.

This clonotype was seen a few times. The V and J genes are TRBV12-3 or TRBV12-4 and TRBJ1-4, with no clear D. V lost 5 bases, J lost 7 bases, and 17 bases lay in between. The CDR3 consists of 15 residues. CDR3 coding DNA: TGTGCCAGCAGTCCCCGACTCCCCGGCGGTGAAAAACTGTTTTTT. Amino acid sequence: CASSPRLPGGEKLFF.

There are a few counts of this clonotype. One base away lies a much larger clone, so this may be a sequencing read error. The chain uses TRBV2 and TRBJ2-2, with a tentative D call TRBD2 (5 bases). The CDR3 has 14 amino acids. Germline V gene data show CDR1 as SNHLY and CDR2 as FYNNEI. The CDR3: CAGSVLGYTGELFF. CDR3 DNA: TGTGCCGGCAGTGTACTAGGATACACCGGGGAGCTGTTTTTT. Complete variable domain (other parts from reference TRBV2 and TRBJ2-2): EPEVTQTPSHQVTQMGQEVILRCVPISNHLYFYWYRQILGQKVEFLVSFYNNEISEKSEIFDDQFSVERPDGSNFTLKIRSTKLEDSAMYFCAGSVLGYTGELFFGEGSRLTVL.

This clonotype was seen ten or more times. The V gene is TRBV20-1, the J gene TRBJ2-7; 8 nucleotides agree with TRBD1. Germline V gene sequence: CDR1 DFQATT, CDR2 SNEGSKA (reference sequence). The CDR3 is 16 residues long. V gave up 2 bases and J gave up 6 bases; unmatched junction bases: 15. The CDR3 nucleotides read TGCAGTGCTAGAAACCCCCGCGTGACAGGGGATCGCGAGCAGTACTTC. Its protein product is CSARNPRVTGDREQYF.

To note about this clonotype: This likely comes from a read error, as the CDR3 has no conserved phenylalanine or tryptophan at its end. This CDR3 reads CSAKDYVNTEAFL. The CDR3 bases are TGCAGTGCCAAGGATTACGTGAACACTGAAGCTTTCCTT. The chain uses TRBV20-1 and TRBJ1-1, with unresolved D. Germline values: CDR1 DFQATT, CDR2 SNEGSKA (reference sequence). This CDR3 has 13 amino acids. V was pared by 6 bases and J by 0 bases, with 11 bases between.

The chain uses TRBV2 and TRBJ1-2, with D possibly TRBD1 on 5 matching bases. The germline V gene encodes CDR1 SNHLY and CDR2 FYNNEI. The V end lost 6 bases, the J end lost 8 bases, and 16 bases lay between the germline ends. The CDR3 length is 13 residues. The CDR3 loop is CASRLLETGGYTF. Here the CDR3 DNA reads TGTGCCAGCAGGTTATTGGAAACAGGAGGCTACACCTTC.

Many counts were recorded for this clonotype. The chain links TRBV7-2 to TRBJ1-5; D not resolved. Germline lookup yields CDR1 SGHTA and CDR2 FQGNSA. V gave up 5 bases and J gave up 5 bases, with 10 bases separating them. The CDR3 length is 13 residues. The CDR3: CASSPRVDQPQHF. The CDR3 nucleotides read TGTGCCAGCAGCCCCAGAGTCGATCAGCCCCAGCATTTT. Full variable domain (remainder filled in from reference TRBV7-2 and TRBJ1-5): GAGVSQSPSNKVTEKGKDVELRCDPISGHTALYWYRQSLGQGLEFLIYFQGNSAPDKSGLPSDRFSAERTGGSVSTLTIQRTQQEDSAVYLCASSPRVDQPQHFGDGTRLSIL.

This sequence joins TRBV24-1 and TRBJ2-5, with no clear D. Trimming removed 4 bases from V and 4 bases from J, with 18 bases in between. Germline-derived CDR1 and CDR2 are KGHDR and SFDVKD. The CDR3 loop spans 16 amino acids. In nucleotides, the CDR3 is TGTGCCACCAGTGACCCAATCTCCGCGGCAGTAGAGACCCAGTACTTC. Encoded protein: CATSDPISAAVETQYF.

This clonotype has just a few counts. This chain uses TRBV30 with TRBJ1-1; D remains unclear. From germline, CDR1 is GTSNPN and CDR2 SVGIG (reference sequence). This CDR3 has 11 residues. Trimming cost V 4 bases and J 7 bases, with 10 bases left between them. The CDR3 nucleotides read TGTGCCTGGACCCCGGACGTTGAAGCTTTCTTT. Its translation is CAWTPDVEAFF.

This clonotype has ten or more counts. Written as DNA, the CDR3 is TGCAGCGTACGACAGGGGGGCCACGAGCAGTACTTC. The encoded protein is CSVRQGGHEQYF. The genes are TRBV29-1 and TRBJ2-7; 9 bases are a match to TRBD1. V gave up 6 bases and J gave up 5 bases; unmatched junction bases: 5. The CDR3 length is 12 residues. From germline, CDR1 is SQVTM and CDR2 ANQGSEA.

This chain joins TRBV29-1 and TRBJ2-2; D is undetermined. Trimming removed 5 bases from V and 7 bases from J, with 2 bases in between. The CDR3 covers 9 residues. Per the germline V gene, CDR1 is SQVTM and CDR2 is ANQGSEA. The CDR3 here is CSVYGELFF. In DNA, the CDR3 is TGCAGCGTTTACGGGGAGCTGTTTTTT.

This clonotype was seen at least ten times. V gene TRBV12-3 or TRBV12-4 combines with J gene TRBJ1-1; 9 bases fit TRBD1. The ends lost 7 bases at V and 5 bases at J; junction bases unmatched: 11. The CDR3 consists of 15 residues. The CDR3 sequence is CASNLNRGRNTEAFF. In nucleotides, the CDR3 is TGTGCCAGCAACCTTAACAGGGGGCGTAATACTGAAGCTTTCTTT.

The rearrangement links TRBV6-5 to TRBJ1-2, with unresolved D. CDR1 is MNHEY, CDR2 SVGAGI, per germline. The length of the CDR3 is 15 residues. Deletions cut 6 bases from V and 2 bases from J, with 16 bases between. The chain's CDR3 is CASSHLAGGNYGYTF. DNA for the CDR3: TGTGCCAGCAGCCATCTAGCGGGAGGGAACTATGGCTACACCTTC.

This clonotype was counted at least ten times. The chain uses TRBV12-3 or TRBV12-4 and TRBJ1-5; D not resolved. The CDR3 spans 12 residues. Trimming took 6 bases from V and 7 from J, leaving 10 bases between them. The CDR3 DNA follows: TGTGCCAGCAGCTGGGGAGGACAGCCCCAGCATTTT. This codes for CASSWGGQPQHF.

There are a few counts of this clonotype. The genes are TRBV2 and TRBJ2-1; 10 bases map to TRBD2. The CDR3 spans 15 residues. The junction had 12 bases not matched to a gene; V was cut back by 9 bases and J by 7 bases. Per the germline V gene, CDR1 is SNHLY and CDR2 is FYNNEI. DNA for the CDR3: TGTGCCAGTCCACTTACTAGCGGGAAATTTAATGAGCAGTTCTTC. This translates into CASPLTSGKFNEQFF.

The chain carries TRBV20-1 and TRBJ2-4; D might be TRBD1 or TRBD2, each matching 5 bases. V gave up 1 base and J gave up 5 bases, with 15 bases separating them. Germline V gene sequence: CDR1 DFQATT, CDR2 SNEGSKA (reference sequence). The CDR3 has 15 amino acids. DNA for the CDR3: TGCAGTGCTAGAGGCAGGAGAGGGACCGAAAACATTCAGTACTTC. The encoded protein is CSARGRRGTENIQYF.

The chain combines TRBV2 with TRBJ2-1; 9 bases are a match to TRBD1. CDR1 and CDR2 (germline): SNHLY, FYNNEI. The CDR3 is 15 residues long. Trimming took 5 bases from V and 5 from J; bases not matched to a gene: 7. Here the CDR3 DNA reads TGTGCCAGCAGTCCGGGACAGGGTTTCCACAATGAGCAGTTCTTC. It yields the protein CASSPGQGFHNEQFF.

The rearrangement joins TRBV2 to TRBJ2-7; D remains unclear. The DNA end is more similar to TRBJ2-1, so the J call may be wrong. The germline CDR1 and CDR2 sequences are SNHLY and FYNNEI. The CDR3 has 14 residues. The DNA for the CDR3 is TGTGCCAGCAGTGACGGGCCCCTGGGCTATGAGCAGTTCTTC. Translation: CASSDGPLGYEQFF.

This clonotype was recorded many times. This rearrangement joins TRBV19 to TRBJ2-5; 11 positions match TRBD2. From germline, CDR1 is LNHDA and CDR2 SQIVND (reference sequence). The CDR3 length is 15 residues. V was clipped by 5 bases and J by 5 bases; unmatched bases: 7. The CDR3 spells CASSFSGRASETQYF. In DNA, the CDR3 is TGTGCCAGTAGTTTTAGCGGGAGGGCCTCGGAGACCCAGTACTTC. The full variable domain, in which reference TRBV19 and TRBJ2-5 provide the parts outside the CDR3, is DGGITQSPKYLFRKEGQNVTLSCEQNLNHDAMYWYRQDPGQGLRLIYYSQIVNDFQKGDIAEGYSVSREKKESFPLTVTSAQKNPTAFYLCASSFSGRASETQYFGPGTRLLVL.